The 24 T cell receptor beta chains given below trace back to one sample, sequenced in a study of cytomegalovirus exposure and HLA in healthy donors (dated by TCRdb to 2015 to 2018). The protocol used for the library was the immunoSEQ multiplex PCR assay. For the multiplex PCR, a mixture combining 60 forward primers for TCR Vbeta segments and 13 reverse primers for TCR Jbeta segments was used. TCRdb mirrors the immuneACCESS table, restricted to in-frame sequences. Some clones are absent from its copies; in checked studies, under half trace to an unresolved V gene, and the reason for the others is unknown. Within this sample are fewer than 150,000 clones, with 65% to 80% of them counted one time only. Clones ranked in the top ten supply 2.5% to 3% of the sample. The sequenced material came from PBMCs. Every receptor here comes from a woman aged 40 to 50 in good health and CMV-seropositive.

The chain combines TRBV7-2 with TRBJ2-7, with 10 bases aligning to TRBD2. Losses at the gene ends were 5 bases for V and 7 bases for J; bases not matched to a gene: 5. Looked up from germline, CDR1 is SGHTA and CDR2 is FQGNSA. This CDR3 spans 13 amino acids. The CDR3 DNA follows: TGTGCCAGCAGCCTCCTACTAGCGGGGGAGCAGTACTTC. Translated: CASSLLLAGEQYF.

V is TRBV2 and J is TRBJ1-1; D perhaps matches TRBD1 (5 bases). CDR3 length: 14 residues. In germline, CDR1 is SNHLY, CDR2 FYNNEI. V was pared by 7 bases and J by 2 bases, with 14 bases between. CDR3 nucleotide sequence: TGTGCCAGCACCGTCCAGGGAGGTAACACTGAAGCTTTCTTT. Translated: CASTVQGGNTEAFF.

This clone came up a few times. The chain joins TRBV6-6 to TRBJ2-6, with D possibly matching TRBD1 (6 bases). CDR3 length: 14 amino acids. CDR1 is MNHNY and CDR2 is SVGAGI in the germline V gene (reference sequence). The V and J ends lost 11 bases and 3 bases respectively, with 14 bases between them. The CDR3 sequence: CAGKQGVGANVLTF. In DNA, the CDR3 is TGTGCCGGCAAACAGGGAGTTGGGGCCAACGTCCTGACTTTC.

The J gene is TRBJ2-2, the V gene TRBV5-1; 8 nucleotides line up with TRBD1. CDR1 and CDR2 (germline): SGHRS, YFSETQ. The trim removed 4 bases at V and 5 bases at J, leaving 7 bases unmatched. The CDR3 totals 15 residues. The CDR3 loop reads CASSLPRTGTGELFF. CDR3 in DNA: TGCGCCAGCAGCCTACCGCGGACAGGGACCGGGGAGCTGTTTTTT.

The chain links TRBV29-1 to TRBJ2-7; possibly TRBD1 for D (6 bases). Germline CDR1 SQVTM, CDR2 ANQGSEA. The CDR3 has 12 amino acids. Trimming removed 6 bases from V and 0 bases from J, with 9 bases in between. In DNA, the CDR3 is TGCAGCGTCCAGGGGAACTCCTACGAGCAGTACTTC. It yields the protein CSVQGNSYEQYF.

This clone was observed a handful of times. The genes are TRBV10-3 and TRBJ2-7; 11 bases line up with TRBD2. Germline V gives CDR1 ENHRY, CDR2 SYGVKD. The CDR3 has 16 residues. Trimming removed 8 bases from V and 4 bases from J; junction bases left unmatched: 13. For the CDR3, the DNA is TGTGCCATCTCGGAAGGCCTAGCGGGAGGTTTATACGAGCAGTACTTC. Protein product: CAISEGLAGGLYEQYF.

The J gene is TRBJ2-2, the V gene TRBV5-8; D is unclear. Trimming left V 0 bases short and J 4 bases short, with 16 bases between. Per germline, CDR1 SGHTS and CDR2 YDEGEE. The CDR3 contains 17 residues. The CDR3 here is CASSLALFAVGTGELFF. CDR3 DNA: TGTGCCAGCAGCTTGGCCCTTTTCGCGGTTGGCACCGGGGAGCTGTTTTTT.

The V call is TRBV11-2, the J call TRBJ1-5; D unclear. Germline-derived CDR1 and CDR2 are SGHAT and FQNNGV. V was trimmed by 0 bases and J by 4 bases, leaving 10 bases between them. CDR3 length: 15 amino acids. The CDR3 DNA follows: TGTGCCAGCAGCTTAGATGGAGGAGGGAATCAGCCCCAGCATTTT. Translated: CASSLDGGGNQPQHF.

V and J are TRBV30 and TRBJ2-3; TRBD2 aligns across 7 bases. The CDR3 sequence is 13 residues long. Per the germline V gene, CDR1 is GTSNPN and CDR2 is SVGIG (reference sequence). V was clipped by 7 bases and J by 5 bases; unmatched bases: 9. CDR3 loop: CASTSASVDTQYF. CDR3 bases: TGTGCCTCTACTAGCGCGAGTGTAGATACGCAGTATTTT.

The V gene is TRBV30, the J gene TRBJ2-6, with 8 bases fitting TRBD2. The CDR3 has 15 residues. The V segment lost 3 bases and the J segment 1 base; nucleotides outside the gene matches: 2. Looked up from germline, CDR1 is GTSNPN and CDR2 is SVGIG (reference sequence). As DNA, the CDR3 is TGTGCCTGGAGCTTAGCGGGGTCTGGGGCCAACGTCCTGACTTTC. Its protein product is CAWSLAGSGANVLTF.

The V gene is TRBV5-4, the J gene TRBJ2-3; D gene uncertain. V shed 4 bases and J shed 4 bases, with 10 bases lying between them. The CDR3 covers 13 residues. The germline CDR1 and CDR2 sequences are SGHNT and YYREEE (reference sequence). CDR3 in DNA: TGTGCCAGCAGCACGACAATCGCAGATACGCAGTATTTT. Translation: CASSTTIADTQYF.

This clone was detected once. The chain recombines TRBV29-1 with TRBJ2-1; 12 bases fit TRBD2. This CDR3 region has 17 residues. Trimming removed 7 bases from V and 6 bases from J; junction bases left unmatched: 16. CDR1 and CDR2 from the germline V gene are SQVTM and ANQGSEA. For the CDR3, the DNA is TGCAGCGCCATACTAGCGGGAGGCCCATTCGGAGGCAATGAGCAGTTCTTC. It translates to CSAILAGGPFGGNEQFF.

The rearrangement links TRBV7-6 to TRBJ2-5, with TRBD1 matching over 9 bases. The germline V gene encodes CDR1 SGHVS and CDR2 FNYEAQ. V lost 3 bases to trimming and J lost 1 base; unmatched junction nucleotides: 3. This CDR3 spans 15 amino acids. CDR3 in DNA: TGTGCCAGCAGCTTGACAGGGGGGCCCCAAGAGACCCAGTACTTC. It codes for CASSLTGGPQETQYF.

The rearrangement uses TRBV7-9 and TRBJ1-4; 7 bases match TRBD1. This CDR3 is built from 15 residues. Unmatched junction bases numbered 4, after V lost 3 bases and J lost 3 bases. Germline lookup yields CDR1 SEHNR and CDR2 FQNEAQ (reference sequence). The CDR3 nucleotides are TGTGCCAGCAGCTTGAACAGGGGATCTAATGAAAAACTGTTTTTT. This codes for CASSLNRGSNEKLFF. Based on the CDR3 plus reference TRBV7-9 and TRBJ1-4, the full variable domain is DTGVSQNPRHKITKRGQNVTFRCDPISEHNRLYWYRQTLGQGPEFLTYFQNEAQLEKSRLLSDRFSAERPKGSFSTLEIQRTEQGDSAMYLCASSLNRGSNEKLFFGSGTQLSVL.

This clone has only one observation. The chain uses TRBV4-1 and TRBJ1-1, with D unresolved. The CDR3 is 14 amino acids. Germline V gene lookup returns CDR1 MGHRA and CDR2 YSYEKL. With 1 base removed from V and 5 bases from J, the gap between germline ends came to 11 bases. The CDR3 nucleotides read TGCGCCAGCAGCCAAGCAGGTCTTCGGACTGAAGCTTTCTTT. It encodes CASSQAGLRTEAFF.

This chain joins TRBV2 and TRBJ2-7, with TRBD1 identical over 10 bases. The CDR3 covers 16 residues. After removal of 7 bases from V and 0 bases from J, the junction contained 9 bases not matched to a gene. Germline V gene data show CDR1 as SNHLY and CDR2 as FYNNEI. In DNA form, the CDR3 reads TGTGCCAGCATTCCGACAGGGGGCACGTTCTCCTACGAGCAGTACTTC. Amino acid sequence: CASIPTGGTFSYEQYF.

The V call is TRBV7-2, the J call TRBJ2-2; TRBD1 is a possible D gene (6 bases). Per germline, CDR1 SGHTA and CDR2 FQGNSA. The CDR3 sequence is 14 residues long. The germline V and J ends were trimmed by 5 bases and 2 bases, with 9 bases remaining between them. This CDR3 reads CASSIQGNTGELFF. The CDR3 DNA reads TGTGCCAGCAGCATACAGGGAAACACCGGGGAGCTGTTTTTT.

This chain joins TRBV4-1 and TRBJ2-3; 9 nucleotides line up with TRBD2. The CDR3 runs 14 residues. V trimming: 4 bases; J trimming: 6 bases; junction bases outside the gene matches: 5. Germline V gene lookup returns CDR1 MGHRA and CDR2 YSYEKL. CDR3 sequence: CASSPGTSRDTQYF. DNA for the CDR3: TGCGCCAGCAGCCCCGGGACTAGCCGTGATACGCAGTATTTT.

The chain couples TRBV4-3 to TRBJ2-1; 9 nucleotides line up with TRBD2. Germline loops: CDR1 LGHNA, CDR2 YSLEER. This CDR3 has 15 amino acids. The V and J ends lost 1 base and 6 bases, in that order; junction bases with no gene match: 4. The CDR3 spells CASSQGASGINEQFF. The CDR3 nucleotides read TGCGCCAGCAGCCAAGGGGCTAGCGGGATCAATGAGCAGTTCTTC.

The J gene is TRBJ2-5, the V gene TRBV25-1; TRBD2 matches at 8 bases. The V gene end was trimmed by 4 bases and the J gene end by 4 bases; junction bases not matched to a gene: 5. CDR1 and CDR2 (germline): MGHDK, SYGVNS. The length of the CDR3 is 14 residues. DNA of the CDR3: TGTGCCAGCAGTGCCGGGAGGGCCAGAGAGACCCAGTACTTC. Its translation: CASSAGRARETQYF.

The J gene is TRBJ2-2, the V gene TRBV30, with TRBD2 matching over 9 bases. V shed 8 bases, J shed 2 bases, and the junction held 6 bases outside the gene matches. This CDR3 comprises 14 residues. Germline V gives CDR1 GTSNPN, CDR2 SVGIG (reference sequence). CDR3 DNA: TGTGCCCGTACTAGCGGGCCTAACACCGGGGAGCTGTTTTTT. The encoded protein is CARTSGPNTGELFF. Using reference TRBV30 and TRBJ2-2 for the parts outside the CDR3, the full variable domain is SQTIHQWPATLVQPVGSPLSLECTVEGTSNPNLYWYRQAAGRGLQLLFYSVGIGQISSEVPQNLSASRPQDRQFILSSKKLLLSDSGFYLCARTSGPNTGELFFGEGSRLTVL.

The gene calls are TRBV10-2 and TRBJ2-7; TRBD1 matches at 12 bases. CDR3 length equals 14 residues. From germline, CDR1 is WSHSY and CDR2 SAAADI. V lost 5 bases and J lost 6; bases outside the gene matches: 5. The CDR3 protein is CASSPGTGGPEQYF. The CDR3 DNA reads as TGCGCCAGCAGTCCCGGGACAGGGGGCCCCGAGCAGTACTTC.

The CDR3 is CASSPLTSVNEQFF. The CDR3 DNA reads TGTGCCAGCAGCCCCCTGACGAGCGTCAATGAGCAGTTCTTC. V gene TRBV27 combines with J gene TRBJ2-1; D call uncertain. The V end lost 6 bases, the J end lost 6 bases, and 15 bases lay between the germline ends. Germline CDR1 MNHEY, CDR2 SMNVEV (reference sequence). The CDR3 is made up of 14 amino acids.

The chain carries TRBV5-6 and TRBJ1-4; D may be TRBD1 (6 bases). The length of the CDR3 is 15 residues. V lost 1 base, J lost 7 bases, and 14 bases lay in between. In germline, CDR1 is SGHDT, CDR2 YYEEEE. Here the CDR3 reads CASSLRTGNVEKLFF. For the CDR3, the DNA is TGTGCCAGCAGCTTGAGAACAGGGAATGTTGAAAAACTGTTTTTT.